Listed here is a single TCR beta chain. The source of the sample is a study of T cells in Graves' hyperthyroidism and ophthalmopathy. The germline V gene has CDR1 SGHAT and CDR2 FQNNGV. Losses at the gene ends were 5 bases for V and 8 bases for J; bases not matched to a gene: 8. The CDR3 is made up of 14 amino acids. Recently diagnosed hyperthyroidism of less than 2 months' duration affected patients aged 18 to 65. Using RNA transcripts as the source, TCR beta CDR3 regions were amplified. The TCR CDR3 first-round RT-PCR relied on the HTBI primer set. Each CDR3 protein gets one entry after TCRdb re-called the multiplex PCR reads with MiXCR. The sample has about 350,000 distinct CDR3 sequences, approximately 15% seen once.

Sequenced input: blood. The sequence was obtained from a woman younger than 45 with Graves' hyperthyroidism. The chain links TRBV11-2 to TRBJ2-3, with 9 bases fitting TRBD2. This CDR3 is CASSPGLAEGTQYF. CDR3 in DNA: TGTGCCAGCAGCCCGGGACTAGCCGAAGGTACGCAGTATTTT.